This record looks at one T cell receptor (beta chain) sequence and its context. The CDR3 is 13 residues long. Germline V gene lookup returns CDR1 MNHEY and CDR2 SMNVEV (reference sequence). With 6 bases removed from V and 5 bases from J, the gap between germline ends came to 10 bases. Authors' analysis steps: Nucleated cell number was recorded as an estimate derived from reference gene primer amplification. Data came from immunoSEQ multiplex PCR; TCRdb stores just in-frame clones and leaves some out. V and J calls and clone size are as listed in that table; D and trimming were resolved from the DNA. Of fewer than 600,000 clones listed, 85% to 90% are singletons. The data belong to a study of blood T cell repertoires in COVID-19. Study background: Sites in the United States, Italy and Spain provided acute and convalescent COVID-19 samples. Sources were T cells, B-cell-depleted T cells, or PBMCs; the material itself was cDNA or gDNA.

In Seattle, patients joined the study during active infection and were tracked longitudinally. This receptor was taken from a man aged 18 to 29 with COVID-19, enrolled during active disease. The specimen was peripheral blood. The rearrangement links TRBV27 to TRBJ1-4; D uncertain. The CDR3 spells CASRTTGNEKLFF. In DNA, the CDR3 is TGTGCCAGCAGAACCACGGGGAATGAAAAACTGTTTTTT.